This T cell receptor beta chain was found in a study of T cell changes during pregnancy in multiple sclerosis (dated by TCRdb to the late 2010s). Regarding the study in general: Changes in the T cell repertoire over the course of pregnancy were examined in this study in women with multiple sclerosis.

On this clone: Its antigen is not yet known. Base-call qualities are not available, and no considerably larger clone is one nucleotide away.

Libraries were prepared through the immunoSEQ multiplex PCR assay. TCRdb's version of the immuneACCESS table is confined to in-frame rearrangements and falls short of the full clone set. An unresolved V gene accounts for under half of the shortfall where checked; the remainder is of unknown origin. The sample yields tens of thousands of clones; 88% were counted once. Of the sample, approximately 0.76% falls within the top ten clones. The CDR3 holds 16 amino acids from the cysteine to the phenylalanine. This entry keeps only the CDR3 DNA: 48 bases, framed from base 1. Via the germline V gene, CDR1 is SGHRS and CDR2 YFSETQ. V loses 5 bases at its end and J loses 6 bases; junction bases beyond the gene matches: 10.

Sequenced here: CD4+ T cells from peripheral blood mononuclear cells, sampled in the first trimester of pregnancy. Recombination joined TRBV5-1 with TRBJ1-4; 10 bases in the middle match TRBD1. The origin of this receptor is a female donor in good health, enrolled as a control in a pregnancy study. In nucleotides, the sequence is TGCGCCAGCAGGTATCAACTCGGGACAGGGGATGAAAAACTGTTTTTT. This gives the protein CASRYQLGTGDEKLFF. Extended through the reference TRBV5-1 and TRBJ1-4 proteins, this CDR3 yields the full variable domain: KAGVTQTPRYLIKTRGQQVTLSCSPISGHRSVSWYQQTPGQGLQFLFEYFSETQRNKGNFPGRFSGRQFSNSRSEMNVSTLELGDSALYLCASRYQLGTGDEKLFFGSGTQLSVL.